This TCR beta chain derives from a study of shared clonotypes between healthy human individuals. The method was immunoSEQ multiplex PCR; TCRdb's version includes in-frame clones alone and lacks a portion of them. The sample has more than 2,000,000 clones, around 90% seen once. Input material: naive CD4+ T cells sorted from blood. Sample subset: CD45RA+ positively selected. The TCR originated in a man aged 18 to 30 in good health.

CDR3 sequence: CASSLVLAGGGRTQYF. Here the CDR3 DNA reads TGTGCCAGCAGCTTAGTTCTAGCGGGAGGTGGTCGGACCCAGTACTTC. This sequence joins TRBV7-9 and TRBJ2-5, with 11 bases matching TRBD2. Per germline, CDR1 SEHNR and CDR2 FQNEAQ (reference sequence). The CDR3 contains 16 residues. The V segment lost 1 base and the J segment 7 bases; nucleotides outside the gene matches: 8.